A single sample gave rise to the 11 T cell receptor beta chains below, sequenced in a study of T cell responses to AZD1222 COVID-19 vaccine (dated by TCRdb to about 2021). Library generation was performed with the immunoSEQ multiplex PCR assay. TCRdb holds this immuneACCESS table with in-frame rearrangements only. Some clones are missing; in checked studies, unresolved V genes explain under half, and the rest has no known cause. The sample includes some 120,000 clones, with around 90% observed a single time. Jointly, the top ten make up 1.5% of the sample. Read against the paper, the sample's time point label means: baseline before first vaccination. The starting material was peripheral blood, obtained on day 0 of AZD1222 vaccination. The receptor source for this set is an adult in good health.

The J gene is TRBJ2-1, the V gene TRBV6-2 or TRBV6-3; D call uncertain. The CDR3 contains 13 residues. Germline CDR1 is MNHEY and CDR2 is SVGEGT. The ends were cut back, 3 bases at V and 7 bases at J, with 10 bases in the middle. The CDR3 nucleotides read TGTGCCAGCAGTTATTACAGTGGAAATGAGCAGTTCTTC. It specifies CASSYYSGNEQFF.

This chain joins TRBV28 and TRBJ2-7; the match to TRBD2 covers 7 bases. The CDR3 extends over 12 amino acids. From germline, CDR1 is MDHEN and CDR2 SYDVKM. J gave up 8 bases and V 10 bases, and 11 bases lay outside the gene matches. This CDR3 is CATRGLGGKQYF. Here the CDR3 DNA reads TGTGCCACCAGAGGATTGGGGGGGAAGCAGTACTTC.

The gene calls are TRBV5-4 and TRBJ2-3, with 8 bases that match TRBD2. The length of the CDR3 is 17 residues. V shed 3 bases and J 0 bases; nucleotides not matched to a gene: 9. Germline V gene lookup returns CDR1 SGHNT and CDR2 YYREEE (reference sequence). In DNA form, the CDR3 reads TGTGCCAGCAGCTCCAGTTTAGCGGGGATAAGCACAGATACGCAGTATTTT. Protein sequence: CASSSSLAGISTDTQYF.

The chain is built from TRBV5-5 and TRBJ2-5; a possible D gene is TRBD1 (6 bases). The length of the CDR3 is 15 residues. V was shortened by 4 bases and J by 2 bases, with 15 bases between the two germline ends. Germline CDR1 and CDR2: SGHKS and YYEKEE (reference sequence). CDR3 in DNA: TGTGCCAGCAGCCTGAGCCCGACAGGTCAAGAGACCCAGTACTTC. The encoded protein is CASSLSPTGQETQYF.

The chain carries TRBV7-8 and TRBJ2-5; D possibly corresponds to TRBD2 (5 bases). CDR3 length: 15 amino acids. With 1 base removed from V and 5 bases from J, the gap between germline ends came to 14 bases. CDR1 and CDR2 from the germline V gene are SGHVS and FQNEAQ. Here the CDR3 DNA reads TGTGCCAGCAGCTTAGGGACTGGATCGGGTGAGACCCAGTACTTC. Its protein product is CASSLGTGSGETQYF.

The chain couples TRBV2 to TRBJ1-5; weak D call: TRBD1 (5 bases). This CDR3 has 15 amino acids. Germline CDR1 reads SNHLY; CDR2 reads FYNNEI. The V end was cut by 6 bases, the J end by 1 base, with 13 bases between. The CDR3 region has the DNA TGTGCCAGCAGACGGGACGGGACCAGCAATCAGCCCCAGCATTTT. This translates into CASRRDGTSNQPQHF.

The CDR3 spells CASSPQTVANYGYTF. The CDR3 region has the DNA TGTGCCAGCAGCCCTCAGACAGTAGCTAACTATGGCTACACCTTC. This chain joins TRBV9 and TRBJ1-2; weak D call: TRBD1 (5 bases). Germline loops: CDR1 SGDLS, CDR2 YYNGEE. CDR3 size: 15 residues. Trimming removed 4 bases from V and 0 bases from J, with 13 bases in between.

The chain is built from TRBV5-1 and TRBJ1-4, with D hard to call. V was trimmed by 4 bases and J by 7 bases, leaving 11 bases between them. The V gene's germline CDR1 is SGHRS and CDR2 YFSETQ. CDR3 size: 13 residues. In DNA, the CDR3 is TGCGCCAGCAGCCCCGCGACTCTTGAAAAACTGTTTTTT. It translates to CASSPATLEKLFF.

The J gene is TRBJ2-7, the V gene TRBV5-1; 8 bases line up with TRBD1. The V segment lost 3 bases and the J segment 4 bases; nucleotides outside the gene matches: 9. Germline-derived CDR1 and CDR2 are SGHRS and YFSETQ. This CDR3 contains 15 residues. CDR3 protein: CASSSDDRGPYEQYF. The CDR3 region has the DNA TGCGCCAGCAGCTCGGATGACAGGGGTCCTTACGAGCAGTACTTC.

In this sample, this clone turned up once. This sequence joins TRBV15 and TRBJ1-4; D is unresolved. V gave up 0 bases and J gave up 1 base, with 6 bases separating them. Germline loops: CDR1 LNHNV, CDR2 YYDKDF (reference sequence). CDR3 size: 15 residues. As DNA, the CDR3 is TGTGCCACCAGCAGAGAGGGCGGAACTAATGAAAAACTGTTTTTT. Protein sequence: CATSREGGTNEKLFF.

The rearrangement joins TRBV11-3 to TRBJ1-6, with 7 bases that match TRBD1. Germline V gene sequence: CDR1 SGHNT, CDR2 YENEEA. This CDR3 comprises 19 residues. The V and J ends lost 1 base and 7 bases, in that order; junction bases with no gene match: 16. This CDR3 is CASSLVPRQGDLWNSPLHF. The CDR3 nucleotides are TGTGCCAGCAGCTTAGTTCCCCGACAGGGTGATTTGTGGAATTCACCCCTCCACTTT.